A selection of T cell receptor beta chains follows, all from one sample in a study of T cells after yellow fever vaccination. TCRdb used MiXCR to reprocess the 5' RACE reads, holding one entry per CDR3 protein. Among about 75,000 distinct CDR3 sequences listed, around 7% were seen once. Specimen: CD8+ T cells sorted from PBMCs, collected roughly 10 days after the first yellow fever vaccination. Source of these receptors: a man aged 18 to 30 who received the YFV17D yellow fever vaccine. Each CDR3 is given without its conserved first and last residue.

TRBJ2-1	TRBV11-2	ASSLGRRGMAGGYNEQF
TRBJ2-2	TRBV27	ASSLRQMNTGELF
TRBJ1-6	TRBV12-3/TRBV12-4	ASTPRAGISSPLH
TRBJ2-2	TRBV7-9	ASSLDNTGELF
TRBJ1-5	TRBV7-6	ASSPGPGQNQPQH
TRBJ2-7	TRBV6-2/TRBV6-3	ASSYRSADEQY
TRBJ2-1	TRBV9	ASSVASRTGSSYNEQF
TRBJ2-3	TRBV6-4	ASSEEGSSTDTQY
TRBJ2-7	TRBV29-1	SVEEGTGGYEQY
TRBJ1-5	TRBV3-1	ASSQEPFNQPQH
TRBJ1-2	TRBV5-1	ASSPIRDRDGYT
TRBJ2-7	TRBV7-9	ASSSTGRPYEQY
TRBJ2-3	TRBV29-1	SAVTSGGSRADTQY
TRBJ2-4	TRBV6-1	ASSEEVWGSRNIQY
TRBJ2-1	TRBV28	ASRQQGVNEQF
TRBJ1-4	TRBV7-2	ASSLLGQTSTNEKLF
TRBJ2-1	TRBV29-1	SVRRGTYNEQF
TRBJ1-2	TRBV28	ASSFVGSTGYT
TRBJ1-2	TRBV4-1	ASSQGGGGYT
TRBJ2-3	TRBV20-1	SARYSGGSDTQY
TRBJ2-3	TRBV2	ASSETPPMTSTDTQY
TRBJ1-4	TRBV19	ASSLFAEKLF
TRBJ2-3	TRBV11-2	ASSFSFYPGSGDTQY
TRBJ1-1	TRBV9	ASSKGGGANEAF
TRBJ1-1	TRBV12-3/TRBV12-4	ASSLAASIDQAF
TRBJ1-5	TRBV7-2	ASSPRPGQGGWQPQH
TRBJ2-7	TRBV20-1	SARDRLGASLYEQY
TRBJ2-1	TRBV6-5	ASSYSKGAYEQF
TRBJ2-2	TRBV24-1	ATSDHENRGETGELF
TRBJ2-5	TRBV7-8	ASSSRGGATQY
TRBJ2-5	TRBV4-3	ASSPRFFGGRETQY
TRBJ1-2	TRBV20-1	SARDDQGLYYGYT
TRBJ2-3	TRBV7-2	ASSLGGGADTQY
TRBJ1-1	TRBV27	ASTGIGNTEAF
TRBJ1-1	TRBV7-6	ASSLDQGRTAEAF
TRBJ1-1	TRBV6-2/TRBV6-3	ASSTGGGLNTEAF
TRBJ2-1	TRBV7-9	ASSSGTSDNEQF
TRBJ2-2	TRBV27	ASTPAGPGELF
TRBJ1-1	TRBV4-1	ASSPWMSRENTEAF
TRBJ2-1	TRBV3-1	ASSRPGQGVNEQF